Included here is one T cell receptor beta chain sequence, with context. Antigen unknown. The sample is drawn from a study of T cell repertoires in cytomegalovirus infection. Study at large: CMV infection plus the matching HLA type was flagged by public TCR beta signatures.

Study observations and caveats: HLA-C-restricted, CMV-specific TCR beta clonotypes were dominant ex vivo. Pooled public TCR beta family frequency picked out CMV carriers with the relevant HLA.

One entry per CDR3 protein, called by TCRdb with MiXCR from the reads. The data show some 390,000 distinct CDR3 sequences, around 18% seen once. This CDR3 region has 12 residues. V lost 3 bases, J lost 8 bases, and 10 bases lay in between. Germline values: CDR1 SGHTA, CDR2 FQGNSA. The specimen was PBMCs. The receptor comes from a human donor in good health (CMV status not recorded). Some clones in this sample may be carry-over from other donors' samples. The chain links TRBV7-2 to TRBJ1-2; D ambiguous. The CDR3 DNA reads as TGTGCCAGCAGCTTTGGTTTTGACGGCTACACCTTC. Protein sequence: CASSFGFDGYTF.